What follows is one T cell receptor (beta chain) and its context. Its antigen is still unknown. The CDR3 runs 18 residues. CDR1 is MGHRA, CDR2 YSYEKL, per germline. V lost 1 base and J 3 bases, leaving 18 bases between the germline ends. The data were produced by immunoSEQ multiplex PCR, yet TCRdb's version contains in-frame clones alone and is incomplete. In the table there are 75,000 to 100,000 clones, around nine tenths of which are singletons. These data are taken from a study of radiotherapy plus CTLA-4 blockade in lung cancer. Whole-study findings and limits: In blood, early T cell clone dynamics reportedly predicted response best, together with interferon-beta. Following radiotherapy plus ipilimumab, tumor-derived TCR clones expanded in the blood.

The study gave focal radiation plus ipilimumab CTLA-4 blockade to patients with chemo-refractory metastatic non-small-cell lung cancer. The sequenced sample was peripheral blood, obtained from a patient treated with radiotherapy plus ipilimumab. The chain recombines TRBV4-1 with TRBJ2-2, with D hard to call. This TCR was sampled from a human donor with non-small cell lung cancer that progressed on radiotherapy plus ipilimumab. CDR3 residues: CASSQVVFMSEYTGELFF. DNA of the CDR3: TGCGCCAGCAGCCAAGTTGTGTTTATGAGCGAATACACCGGGGAGCTGTTTTTT.